This TCR beta chain stems from a study of CD8 T cells in ankylosing spondylitis. This CDR3 spans 17 amino acids. Germline V lookup: CDR1 MNHEY, CDR2 SVGEGT. The V and J ends lost 2 bases and 3 bases respectively, with 20 bases between them. TCRdb analysed the 5' RACE reads with MiXCR anew, one entry per CDR3 protein. This table holds about 160,000 distinct CDR3 sequences, under 45% found once. The chain carries TRBV6-2 or TRBV6-3 and TRBJ2-7; D possibly uses TRBD1 or TRBD2 (5 bases each). The TCR was taken from a male donor with ankylosing spondylitis. The sample was synovial fluid, either unsorted or a sorted T cell fraction (not recorded which). CDR3 amino acids: CASSYTAKGTPVYEQYF. The DNA for the CDR3 is TGTGCCAGCAGTTACACAGCCAAAGGGACCCCTGTCTACGAGCAGTACTTC.